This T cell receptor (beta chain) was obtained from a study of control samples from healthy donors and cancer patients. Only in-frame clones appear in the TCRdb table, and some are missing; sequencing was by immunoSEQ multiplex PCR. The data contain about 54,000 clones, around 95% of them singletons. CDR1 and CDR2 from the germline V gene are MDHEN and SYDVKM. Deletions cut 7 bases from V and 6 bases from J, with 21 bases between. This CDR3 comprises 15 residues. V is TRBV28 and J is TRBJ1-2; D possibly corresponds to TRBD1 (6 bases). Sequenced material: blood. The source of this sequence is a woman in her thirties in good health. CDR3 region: CASIAITARGDGYTF. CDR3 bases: TGTGCCAGCATAGCTATTACAGCGAGGGGGGATGGCTACACCTTC.